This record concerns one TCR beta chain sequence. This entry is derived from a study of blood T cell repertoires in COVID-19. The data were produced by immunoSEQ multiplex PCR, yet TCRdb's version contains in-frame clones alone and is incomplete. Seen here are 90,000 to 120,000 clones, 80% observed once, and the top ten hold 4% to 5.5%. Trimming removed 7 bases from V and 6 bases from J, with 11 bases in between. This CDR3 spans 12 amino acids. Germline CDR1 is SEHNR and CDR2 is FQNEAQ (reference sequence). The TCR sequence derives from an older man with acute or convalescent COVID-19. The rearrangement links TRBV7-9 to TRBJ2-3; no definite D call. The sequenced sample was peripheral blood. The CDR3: CASTRREDTQYF. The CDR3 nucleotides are TGTGCCAGCACCCGCCGCGAGGATACGCAGTATTTT.